The 18 T cell receptor beta chains listed next were all sequenced from one sample in a study of beta chain features in type 1 diabetes. Notes on the study in general: Shortening that was moderate but significant affected the TCRB CDR3s of Type 1 diabetes patients in all four CD4+ subsets.

The antigens these receptors bind are not known. Sequencing targeted expressed TCRB transcripts, as all isolated RNA had been reverse transcribed. The method was immunoSEQ multiplex PCR; TCRdb's version includes in-frame clones alone and lacks a portion of them. The sample includes 85,000 to 110,000 clones, roughly 28% of them seen just once. The sequenced sample was central memory CD4+ T cells from blood. These receptors all stem from a woman aged 18-30 years with type 1 diabetes.

This clone was detected a few times. The chain employs TRBV18 and TRBJ2-1, with TRBD2 matching over 7 bases. This CDR3 has 12 amino acids. Germline V CDR1 and CDR2: KGHSH, LQKENI. Unmatched junction bases numbered 3, after V lost 6 bases and J lost 7 bases. CDR3 coding DNA: TGTGCCAGCTCGGAACTAGCGAATGAGCAGTTCTTC. Translation gives CASSELANEQFF.

V usage is TRBV9 and J usage is TRBJ2-5, with no clear D. The CDR3 spans 12 residues. Between the trimmed V and J ends, which lost 3 bases and 1 base, there was a span of 4 bases. CDR1 and CDR2 (germline): SGDLS, YYNGEE. The CDR3 nucleotides read TGTGCCAGCAGCGCGGGCCAAGAGACCCAGTACTTC. Encoded protein: CASSAGQETQYF.

This clone has at least ten counts. The gene calls are TRBV29-1 and TRBJ1-2; 7 nucleotides line up with TRBD1. The V and J ends lost 4 bases and 8 bases, in that order; junction bases with no gene match: 13. CDR1 is SQVTM, CDR2 ANQGSEA, per germline. The CDR3 loop spans 14 amino acids. The CDR3 loop is CSVGPTTQGMGYTF. In DNA form, the CDR3 reads TGCAGCGTTGGACCTACAACACAGGGGATGGGCTACACCTTC.

The chain couples TRBV6-6 to TRBJ2-5; D gene unclear. V was cut by 6 bases and J by 2 bases, with 4 bases left in between. Germline V gene data show CDR1 as MNHNY and CDR2 as SVGAGI (reference sequence). The CDR3 is 11 amino acids. The CDR3 sequence: CASRAQETQYF. In nucleotides, the CDR3 is TGTGCCAGCAGGGCACAAGAGACCCAGTACTTC.

This rearrangement joins TRBV10-1 to TRBJ2-3, with no clear D. V was pared by 2 bases and J by 0 bases, with 3 bases between. The germline V gene encodes CDR1 WNHNN and CDR2 SYGVQD (reference sequence). The CDR3 loop spans 13 amino acids. This chain's CDR3 is CASSEGSTDTQYF. Here the CDR3 DNA reads TGCGCCAGCAGTGAGGGCAGCACAGATACGCAGTATTTT.

The chain is built from TRBV6-1 and TRBJ2-2; D gene ambiguous. Germline assignment: CDR1 MNHNS and CDR2 SASEGT. There are 11 residues in the CDR3. V was cut by 6 bases and J by 6 bases, with 5 bases left in between. Here the CDR3 DNA reads TGTGCCAGCAGGCGTCCCGGGGAGCTGTTTTTT. This encodes CASRRPGELFF.

This chain connects TRBV18 to TRBJ1-4; no clear D gene. The CDR3 loop spans 14 amino acids. Germline V gives CDR1 KGHSH, CDR2 LQKENI. V was shortened by 3 bases and J by 8 bases, with 13 bases between the two germline ends. CDR3 DNA: TGTGCCAGCTCACCGGCTCAAAACCCAGAAAAACTGTTTTTT. Translation gives CASSPAQNPEKLFF. Based on the CDR3 plus reference TRBV18 and TRBJ1-4, the full variable domain is NAGVMQNPRHLVRRRGQEARLRCSPMKGHSHVYWYRQLPEEGLKFMVYLQKENIIDESGMPKERFSAEFPKEGPSILRIQQVVRGDSAAYFCASSPAQNPEKLFFGSGTQLSVL.

The rearrangement uses TRBV4-1 and TRBJ2-4; weak D call: TRBD2 (5 bases). This CDR3 region has 15 residues. Looked up from germline, CDR1 is MGHRA and CDR2 is YSYEKL. The germline V and J ends were trimmed by 1 base and 6 bases, with 13 bases remaining between them. The CDR3 sequence: CASSQGAGEGNIQYF. CDR3 nucleotides: TGCGCCAGCAGCCAAGGGGCAGGAGAGGGAAACATTCAGTACTTC.

J is TRBJ2-1 and V is TRBV7-8; 7 positions agree with TRBD2. The V segment lost 4 bases and the J segment 9 bases; nucleotides outside the gene matches: 18. Germline V lookup: CDR1 SGHVS, CDR2 FQNEAQ. CDR3 length: 17 residues. As DNA, the CDR3 is TGTGCCAGCAGCTCTCTACCCGGGCTAGTGGGAGGGAGTGAGCAGTTCTTC. This encodes CASSSLPGLVGGSEQFF.

The rearrangement joins TRBV15 to TRBJ2-5; D is unresolved. V lost 0 bases to trimming and J lost 4 bases, with 6 bases between them. Germline V gene data show CDR1 as LNHNV and CDR2 as YYDKDF (reference sequence). The CDR3 is 13 residues long. The CDR3 is CATSRDVRETQYF. For the CDR3, the DNA is TGTGCCACCAGCAGAGATGTCCGAGAGACCCAGTACTTC.

In this sample, this clone turned up a few times. V is TRBV9 and J is TRBJ2-1, with TRBD2 identical over 14 bases. Trimming cost V 3 bases and J 9 bases; bases outside gene matches: 5. Germline V CDR1 and CDR2: SGDLS, YYNGEE. The length of the CDR3 is 15 residues. CDR3 DNA: TGTGCCAGCAGCGCCGGGACTAGCGGGAGTATTGAGCAGTTCTTC. Amino acid sequence: CASSAGTSGSIEQFF.

J is TRBJ1-2 and V is TRBV19; D is uncertain. Germline values: CDR1 LNHDA, CDR2 SQIVND (reference sequence). This CDR3 is built from 13 residues. The V end was cut by 3 bases, the J end by 6 bases, with 11 bases between. CDR3 bases: TGTGCCAGTAGTATGGGCCAGGTGGATGGCTACACCTTC. Translating it yields CASSMGQVDGYTF.

The chain is built from TRBV7-8 and TRBJ2-7, with TRBD1 as a possible D gene (5 bases). The germline CDR1 and CDR2 sequences are SGHVS and FQNEAQ. Trimming took off 4 bases at V and 0 bases at J, with 10 bases between the two ends. The CDR3 is 14 residues long. CDR3 nucleotides: TGTGCCAGCAGCTCTGGTGGGGCCTCCTACGAGCAGTACTTC. It is translated as CASSSGGASYEQYF.

This sequence joins TRBV30 and TRBJ2-2; D is unclear. The CDR3 loop spans 14 amino acids. CDR1 is GTSNPN, CDR2 SVGIG, per germline (reference sequence). Trimming stripped 4 bases from V and 6 bases from J, with 15 bases between. As DNA, the CDR3 is TGTGCCTGGACCCGGGTCCCCGCGGCCGGGGAGCTGTTTTTT. It translates to CAWTRVPAAGELFF.

Notes on this clone: Other DNA sequences of this sample code for an identical CDR3. V usage is TRBV4-2 and J usage is TRBJ2-1; perhaps TRBD2 as D (6 bases). Germline CDR1 LGHNA, CDR2 YNFKEQ. The CDR3 is 16 amino acids. V dropped 0 bases and J dropped 2 bases, with 11 bases sitting between them. Written as DNA, the CDR3 is TGTGCCAGCAGCCAAGATCCGGGAGCCCCCTACAATGAGCAGTTCTTC. As protein: CASSQDPGAPYNEQFF.

The V gene is TRBV5-6, the J gene TRBJ1-4, with 8 bases identical to TRBD1. Germline trimming cut 3 bases from V and 7 bases from J; bases unmatched to any gene: 5. CDR3 length equals 14 residues. The germline CDR1 and CDR2 sequences are SGHDT and YYEEEE. DNA of the CDR3: TGTGCCAGCAGCTCGGACAGGGAGGGTGAAAAACTGTTTTTT. Translated: CASSSDREGEKLFF.

The chain carries TRBV6-6 and TRBJ1-2; 9 bases fit TRBD1. CDR1 and CDR2 (germline): MNHNY, SVGAGI (reference sequence). This CDR3 is 12 amino acids long. The ends lost 7 bases at V and 7 bases at J; junction bases unmatched: 4. The CDR3 DNA is TGTGCCAGCACCACGGGACAGGGTGGCTACACCTTC. It yields the protein CASTTGQGGYTF.

The rearrangement joins TRBV14 to TRBJ2-5; TRBD2 aligns across 8 bases. The CDR3 length is 16 residues. Germline V gene lookup returns CDR1 SGHDN and CDR2 FVKESK. J was trimmed by 4 bases and V by 4 bases; bases with no gene match: 11. Here the CDR3 reads CASSPGTSGIRETQYF. DNA for the CDR3: TGTGCCAGCAGCCCCGGGACTAGTGGCATCCGAGAGACCCAGTACTTC.